Below are 4 T cell receptor beta chains sequenced from a single sample in a study of control samples from healthy donors and cancer patients. TCRdb's copy holds only in-frame clones and misses some; the assay was immunoSEQ multiplex PCR. Among about 160,000 clones listed, approximately 93% were seen once. Input material: blood. These TCRs come from a man in his late teens or twenties in good health.

The rearrangement links TRBV5-1 to TRBJ2-1; 7 positions agree with TRBD1. J gave up 8 bases and V 0 bases, and 14 bases lay outside the gene matches. The CDR3 runs to 17 residues. Germline V gene sequence: CDR1 SGHRS, CDR2 YFSETQ. The CDR3 spells CASSLGRGRISSDEQFF. The CDR3 bases are TGCGCCAGCAGCTTGGGTAGGGGGCGCATAAGTAGCGATGAGCAGTTCTTC.

J is TRBJ2-7 and V is TRBV3-1 (or the pseudogene TRBV3-2); no clear D gene. The germline gives CDR1 LGHDT, CDR2 YNNKEL (reference sequence). The CDR3 contains 14 residues. Trimming removed 1 base from V and 2 bases from J, with 9 bases in between. This CDR3 reads CASSQGEATYEQYF. For the CDR3, the DNA is TGTGCCAGCAGCCAAGGCGAGGCAACCTACGAGCAGTACTTC.

J is TRBJ1-2 and V is TRBV30; possible D gene TRBD1, 5 bases. The CDR3 totals 16 residues. Looked up from germline, CDR1 is GTSNPN and CDR2 is SVGIG (reference sequence). The V and J ends lost 0 bases and 8 bases respectively, with 22 bases between them. The CDR3 coding sequence is TGTGCCTGGAGTGTCAGAGTTGGGGGTCCTAGTGAGGGCTACACCTTC. Its translation: CAWSVRVGGPSEGYTF.

CDR3 amino acids: CASSLRRATGTRPYEQYF. CDR3 sequence (DNA): TGTGCCAGCAGTTTACGCCGAGCGACCGGGACACGACCCTACGAGCAGTACTTC. The chain joins TRBV28 to TRBJ2-7; perhaps TRBD1 as D (6 bases). The CDR3 loop spans 18 amino acids. Trimming took off 2 bases at V and 2 bases at J, with 22 bases between the two ends. Germline-derived CDR1 and CDR2 are MDHEN and SYDVKM. The full variable domain, with the rest looked up from reference TRBV28 and TRBJ2-7, is DVKVTQSSRYLVKRTGEKVFLECVQDMDHENMFWYRQDPGLGLRLIYFSYDVKMKEKGDIPEGYSVSREKKERFSLILESASTNQTSMYLCASSLRRATGTRPYEQYFGPGTRLTVT.